The 20 T cell receptor beta chains reported below all come from one sample, sequenced in a study of a mutant IDH1 vaccine in newly diagnosed glioma. Described time point: baseline, week 1 (first vaccination visit). Stated treatment: pre-vaccination baseline after standard-of-care therapy. Only in-frame clones appear in the TCRdb table, and some are missing; sequencing was by immunoSEQ multiplex PCR. The sample gives approximately 35,000 clones, less than 90% of which show up once; roughly 4.4% is in the top ten. The specimen comprised PBMCs, sampled from a glioma patient treated with radiotherapy, temozolomide or both. All receptors come from a woman aged 40 to 50 with glioma.

V and J are TRBV5-1 and TRBJ2-2; D is perhaps TRBD1 (5 bases). The CDR3 runs to 14 residues. The V and J ends lost 2 bases and 5 bases respectively, with 10 bases between them. Germline CDR1 SGHRS, CDR2 YFSETQ. The CDR3 here is CASSFNRRTGELFF. CDR3 DNA sequence: TGCGCCAGCAGCTTCAACAGGCGAACCGGGGAGCTGTTTTTT.

V and J are TRBV15 and TRBJ1-1; no reliable D call. In germline, CDR1 is LNHNV, CDR2 YYDKDF (reference sequence). The V and J ends lost 0 bases and 2 bases respectively, with 10 bases between them. The CDR3 runs to 15 residues. The CDR3 spells CATSRDRAPNTEAFF. Written as DNA, the CDR3 is TGTGCCACCAGCAGAGATCGGGCTCCAAACACTGAAGCTTTCTTT.

J is TRBJ2-5 and V is TRBV25-1; TRBD1 agrees at 8 bases. CDR3 length: 16 residues. Germline trimming cut 1 base from V and 4 bases from J; bases unmatched to any gene: 8. The germline V gene encodes CDR1 MGHDK and CDR2 SYGVNS. CDR3 in amino acids: CASSESLRGLGETQYF. The CDR3 bases are TGTGCCAGCAGTGAATCCCTCAGGGGGCTAGGAGAGACCCAGTACTTC. Supplemented by reference TRBV25-1 and TRBJ2-5, the full variable domain reads EADIYQTPRYLVIGTGKKITLECSQTMGHDKMYWYQQDPGMELHLIHYSYGVNSTEKGDLSSESTVSRIRTEHFPLTLESARPSHTSQYLCASSESLRGLGETQYFGPGTRLLVL.

The CDR3 region has the DNA TGTGCCAGCAGGCCGACAGGCCTAACTAATGAAAAACTGTTTTTT. This sequence encodes CASRPTGLTNEKLFF. V is TRBV6-5 and J is TRBJ1-4, with a weak D call TRBD1 (6 bases). The CDR3 is 15 residues long. Germline CDR1 MNHEY, CDR2 SVGAGI. V was shortened by 6 bases and J by 1 base, with 12 bases between the two germline ends.

The CDR3 DNA sequence: TGCGCCAGCAGCCAAGATTGGACGCTTTCCGGTGAAAAACTGTTTTTT. As protein: CASSQDWTLSGEKLFF. This sequence joins TRBV4-1 and TRBJ1-4; D call uncertain. Per germline, CDR1 MGHRA and CDR2 YSYEKL. V dropped 0 bases and J dropped 7 bases, with 15 bases sitting between them. The CDR3 is 16 residues long.

V is TRBV7-6 and J is TRBJ1-2, with D unresolved. V was cut by 1 base and J by 0 bases, with 6 bases left in between. The CDR3 is 14 residues long. Germline-derived CDR1 and CDR2 are SGHVS and FNYEAQ. The DNA for the CDR3 is TGTGCCAGCAGCTTAGACGGGACTAACTATGGCTACACCTTC. Translating gives CASSLDGTNYGYTF.

The chain carries TRBV5-5 and TRBJ2-6; 8 bases agree with TRBD1. V gave up 0 bases and J gave up 0 bases; unmatched junction bases: 5. Germline loops: CDR1 SGHKS, CDR2 YYEKEE (reference sequence). This CDR3 spans 18 amino acids. Here the CDR3 reads CASSLATGVSSGANVLTF. The CDR3 coding sequence is TGTGCCAGCAGCTTGGCGACAGGGGTCAGCTCTGGGGCCAACGTCCTGACTTTC.

The rearrangement uses TRBV6-5 and TRBJ1-1; TRBD1 might be the D (5 bases). In germline, CDR1 is MNHEY, CDR2 SVGAGI. There are 14 residues in the CDR3. Trimming removed 0 bases from V and 7 bases from J, with 12 bases in between. The CDR3, as DNA: TGTGCCAGCAGTTACTCCCAGGGTCCCTTTGAAGCTTTCTTT. Translation: CASSYSQGPFEAFF.

The chain has TRBV15 and TRBJ2-7; D possibly corresponds to TRBD2 (5 bases). In germline, CDR1 is LNHNV, CDR2 YYDKDF (reference sequence). The CDR3 extends over 13 amino acids. V was cut by 3 bases and J by 4 bases, with 10 bases left in between. The CDR3: CATSRREGYEQYF. The DNA of the CDR3 is TGTGCCACCAGCAGGAGAGAGGGTTACGAGCAGTACTTC.

The chain joins TRBV7-9 to TRBJ1-2; D may be TRBD1 (6 bases). CDR3 size: 13 residues. The V gene's germline CDR1 is SEHNR and CDR2 FQNEAQ (reference sequence). The V end lost 6 bases, the J end lost 6 bases, and 14 bases lay between the germline ends. The DNA of the CDR3 is TGTGCCAGCAGTACGGACAGAGTCGATGGCTACACCTTC. This codes for CASSTDRVDGYTF.

The J gene is TRBJ1-4, the V gene TRBV15, with TRBD1 matching over 7 bases. V lost 8 bases and J lost 5; bases outside the gene matches: 2. The CDR3 loop spans 12 amino acids. CDR1 and CDR2 from the germline V gene are LNHNV and YYDKDF (reference sequence). CDR3 amino acids: CATGTVNEKLFF. The DNA of the CDR3 is TGTGCCACCGGGACAGTCAATGAAAAACTGTTTTTT.

DNA of the CDR3: TGTGCCAGTGGTAGCGGGAGGTTCACAGATACGCAGTATTTT. Translating it yields CASGSGRFTDTQYF. The chain links TRBV2 to TRBJ2-3; 10 positions agree with TRBD2. V was pared by 9 bases and J by 2 bases, with 5 bases of the junction left unmatched. The CDR3 spans 14 residues. CDR1 is SNHLY, CDR2 FYNNEI, per germline.

This chain links TRBV5-1 with TRBJ1-2, with TRBD1 matching over 8 bases. Unmatched junction bases numbered 8, after V lost 0 bases and J lost 4 bases. Germline V CDR1 and CDR2: SGHRS, YFSETQ. CDR3 length: 16 amino acids. CDR3 nucleotide sequence: TGCGCCAGCAGCTTGGCCAACCCAGGACAGGGCTATGGCTACACCTTC. Translation: CASSLANPGQGYGYTF.

The CDR3 nucleotides are TGTGCCAGCAGCCTCACTCCGGGGACCGGGGGCACAGATACGCAGTATTTT. Protein sequence: CASSLTPGTGGTDTQYF. The chain carries TRBV7-9 and TRBJ2-3, with D possibly being TRBD1 or TRBD2 (5 bases each). Per the germline V gene, CDR1 is SEHNR and CDR2 is FQNEAQ (reference sequence). This CDR3 has 17 amino acids. V gave up 5 bases and J gave up 1 base, with 19 bases separating them. Drawing the rest from reference TRBV7-9 and TRBJ2-3, the complete variable domain is DTGVSQNPRHKITKRGQNVTFRCDPISEHNRLYWYRQTLGQGPEFLTYFQNEAQLEKSRLLSDRFSAERPKGSFSTLEIQRTEQGDSAMYLCASSLTPGTGGTDTQYFGPGTRLTVL.

The chain recombines TRBV12-5 with TRBJ2-3, with 10 bases matching TRBD2. The junction had 9 bases not matched to a gene; V was cut back by 4 bases and J by 5 bases. The CDR3 is made up of 16 amino acids. Germline V gives CDR1 LGHNT, CDR2 FRNRAP. This CDR3 is CASGSGSGGAQDTQYF. Here the CDR3 DNA reads TGTGCTAGTGGTTCTGGCAGCGGGGGGGCCCAAGATACGCAGTATTTT.

In nucleotides, the CDR3 is TGCGCCAGCAGCGGGGACGGGTTCAATGAGCAGTTCTTC. The encoded protein is CASSGDGFNEQFF. The chain uses TRBV5-1 and TRBJ2-1; the D gene could be TRBD1 or TRBD2 (5 bases each). V gave up 4 bases and J gave up 6 bases, with 11 bases separating them. Germline V gives CDR1 SGHRS, CDR2 YFSETQ. CDR3 size: 13 residues.

This sequence joins TRBV6-5 and TRBJ2-2; unclear D gene. The V end was cut by 3 bases, the J end by 5 bases, with 10 bases between. The length of the CDR3 is 14 residues. The germline gives CDR1 MNHEY, CDR2 SVGAGI. CDR3 sequence reads: CASSYYGGTGELFF. The CDR3 nucleotides read TGTGCCAGCAGTTATTATGGTGGAACCGGGGAGCTGTTTTTT.

V usage is TRBV5-4 and J usage is TRBJ2-7, with D perhaps matching TRBD2 (5 bases). CDR1 is SGHNT, CDR2 YYREEE, per germline (reference sequence). V was clipped by 0 bases and J by 5 bases, with 18 bases between them. The CDR3 contains 16 residues. The CDR3 nucleotides are TGTGCCAGCAGCTTGGCCCCGTGGGGTCGGGGTCACGAGCAGTACTTC. Its translation: CASSLAPWGRGHEQYF.

The chain is built from TRBV9 and TRBJ2-3; the D gene is possibly TRBD2 (5 bases). The CDR3 spans 14 residues. Trimming cost V 6 bases and J 0 bases, with 11 bases left between them. Germline V gene lookup returns CDR1 SGDLS and CDR2 YYNGEE. CDR3 coding DNA: TGTGCCAGCAAAGATTCGGGAAGCACAGATACGCAGTATTTT. Its protein product is CASKDSGSTDTQYF.

This sequence joins TRBV5-4 and TRBJ2-1, with 12 bases lining up with TRBD1. Germline V gives CDR1 SGHNT, CDR2 YYREEE (reference sequence). CDR3 length: 16 amino acids. J was trimmed by 10 bases and V by 5 bases; bases with no gene match: 13. This CDR3 reads CASSHSGTGGMVEQFF. The CDR3 bases are TGTGCCAGCAGTCATTCAGGGACAGGGGGCATGGTGGAGCAGTTCTTC.